These 8 T cell receptor beta chains were sequenced from one sample in a study of tumor and adjacent non-tumor tissue in lung cancer. The library came from three nested PCR rounds adapted from ARM-PCR protocols. Via MiXCR, TCRdb re-called the multiplex PCR reads, giving one row per CDR3 protein. The data contain tens of thousands of distinct CDR3 sequences, roughly 70% of them singletons. This sample's RNA came from whole unsorted tissue. Sequenced input: lung tumor tissue. These receptors were obtained from a man in his sixties with non-small cell lung cancer.

This clonotype has ten or more counts. V usage is TRBV6-5 and J usage is TRBJ2-1, with TRBD2 matching over 10 bases. Germline trimming cut 0 bases from V and 7 bases from J; bases unmatched to any gene: 6. CDR1 is MNHEY and CDR2 is SVGAGI in the germline V gene. There are 16 residues in the CDR3. CDR3 nucleotides: TGTGCCAGCAGTTACTCGGGAGCGGGAGGGCGGAATGAGCAGTTCTTC. It yields the protein CASSYSGAGGRNEQFF.

This clonotype was detected once. One end of the junction fails to match germline, which may point to a read error. This chain links TRBV10-2 with TRBJ2-7; D is possibly TRBD2 (5 bases). The CDR3 is made up of 13 amino acids. The germline V gene encodes CDR1 WSHSY and CDR2 SAAADI. The CDR3 bases are TGCGCCAGCAAAAGGACGGACTCCTATGAGCAGCACTTC. This translates into CASKRTDSYEQHF.

V usage is TRBV11-3 and J usage is TRBJ2-3; D possibly corresponds to TRBD1 (6 bases). Trimming stripped 10 bases from V and 6 bases from J, with 17 bases between. Per the germline V gene, CDR1 is SGHNT and CDR2 is YENEEA. The CDR3 is 13 residues long. CDR3 nucleotide sequence: TGTGCCAACAGTGAAGACAGGTCGGATACGCAGTATTTT. Its protein is CANSEDRSDTQYF.

Concerning this clonotype itself: A read error may explain this, as a much larger clone is one base away. This chain links TRBV13 with TRBJ2-7, with 9 bases fitting TRBD1. The CDR3 is 16 amino acids. CDR1 is PRHDT and CDR2 is FYEKMQ in the germline V gene (reference sequence). The CDR3 loop reads CTSSKQTGGSSYEQYF. Here the CDR3 DNA reads TGTACCAGCAGCAAACAGACAGGGGGAAGCTCCTACGAGCAGTACTTC.

Comment on this clonotype: The missing conserved phenylalanine or tryptophan at the end of this CDR3 makes a read error likely. The rearrangement links TRBV11-3 to TRBJ2-1; tentatively, D is TRBD1 (6 bases). V was pared by 6 bases and J by 6 bases, with 18 bases between. Germline-derived CDR1 and CDR2 are SGHNT and YENEEA. The CDR3 runs to 15 residues. This CDR3 reads CASSPRGDMANEQFL. The CDR3, as DNA: TGTGCCAGCAGTCCGCGAGGGGACATGGCCAATGAGCAGTTCCTC.

V is TRBV20-1 and J is TRBJ2-7, with 7 bases lining up with TRBD2. The CDR3 loop spans 12 amino acids. Germline CDR1 is DFQATT and CDR2 is SNEGSKA (reference sequence). J gave up 6 bases and V 7 bases, and 9 bases lay outside the gene matches. CDR3 sequence reads: CSVARDYGEQYF. CDR3 coding DNA: TGCAGTGTTGCCCGGGACTACGGCGAGCAGTACTTC.

J is TRBJ2-5 and V is TRBV6-5; 9 nucleotides align to TRBD1. This CDR3 contains 14 residues. Trimming removed 7 bases from V and 3 bases from J; junction bases left unmatched: 6. The germline gives CDR1 MNHEY, CDR2 SVGAGI. CDR3 loop: CASITRTGEETQYF. The CDR3 bases are TGTGCCAGCATTACCAGGACAGGGGAAGAGACCCAGTACTTC.

This clonotype was counted a few times. A read error may explain this, as a much larger clone is one base away. The chain has TRBV4-1 and TRBJ2-3, with D unclear. This CDR3 is 16 amino acids long. The V and J ends lost 0 bases and 4 bases respectively, with 14 bases between them. Germline V gene sequence: CDR1 MGHRA, CDR2 YSYEKL. The CDR3 bases are TGCGCCAGCAGCCAAGACACAGAGTTCCGCGCAGATACGCAGTATTTT. Translated: CASSQDTEFRADTQYF.